This record looks at one T cell receptor (beta chain) sequence and its context. Its target antigen remains unknown. Base quality data are lacking; no much larger clone is found one base away. The trial excluded patients who had a history of autoimmune disease or were on systemic immunosuppression. In every dose cohort, peripheral blood was drawn for TCR sequencing at baseline, cycle 4 day 1, and cycle 7 day 1. The samples were drawn from a first-in-human, open-label, multicenter phase I dose-escalation trial of ivuxolimab. The trial enrolled adults with locally advanced or metastatic head and neck squamous cell, hepatocellular, melanoma or renal cell carcinoma. Before TCR sequencing, CD4+ T cells and CD8+ T cells from peripheral blood were sorted into separate populations. This record belongs to a study of OX40 agonist ivuxolimab in advanced cancers. General notes on the study: Ivuxolimab, which targeted the costimulatory receptor OX40 (CD134), was an agonistic, fully human IgG2 monoclonal antibody. Intravenous ivuxolimab was administered to patients every 2 weeks at six dose levels: 0.01, 0.1, 0.3, 1.5, 3 and 10 mg/kg. Among the 52 dose-escalation patients, about 20 had hepatocellular carcinoma, approximately 15 melanoma, 9 renal cell carcinoma and 9 head and neck cancer. The dose-escalation cohort was roughly 87% male with a mean age of approximately 60 years, ranging from roughly 23 to 79. Patients were allowed to have had prior anti-PD-1, anti-PD-L1 or anti-CTLA-4 therapy, and 40% to 45% of the dose-escalation patients had previously received checkpoint inhibitors. Partial responses were achieved by three dose-escalation patients, of whom one had hepatocellular carcinoma and two had cutaneous melanoma. The point of sequencing TCRbeta in the periphery was to test whether ivuxolimab changed TCR sequence diversity and drove clonal T-cell expansion. The paper describes the monotherapy dose-escalation part (N ≈ 49 patients) of the phase I trial of ivuxolimab. The study at large found these results: The antigen specificity of the clonally expanded peripheral T cells was not determined. After ivuxolimab, expanded clones were on average more numerous among CD8+ T cells than among CD4+ T cells. At doses from 0.1 to 3.0 mg/kg, clonal expansion was seen in both CD4+ and CD8+ blood T cells between baseline and week 6. Low levels of normalized T-cell clonal expansion were also seen in some patients who did not respond. In the 0.1-3.0 mg/kg groups, partial responders were among the patients with the lowest normalized peripheral clonal expansion, particularly in CD8+ T cells.

Genomic DNA was isolated from the sorted cells so that the TCRbeta CDR3 region could be sequenced. The immunoSEQ Assay was used to sequence the TCRbeta CDR3 regions. The table was pulled from immuneACCESS by TCRdb, which kept in-frame rearrangements only. Such tables lose some clones; where checked, under half of the loss comes from unresolved V genes, and the rest has no known cause. Counted in this sample were about 120,000 clones; roughly nine tenths of them appeared once. Of the sample, 0.55% falls within the top ten clones. CDR1 MDHEN and CDR2 SYDVKM are derived from the germline V gene. The CDR3 sequence holds 13 residues, the cysteine and phenylalanine included. Only CDR3 DNA remains: 39 bases, in frame from the first base. V is pruned by 7 bases and J by 7 bases, leaving 6 bases of the junction without a gene match.

Material: CD4+ or CD8+ T cells sorted from blood, obtained in a trial of the OX40 agonist ivuxolimab. This receptor chain uses TRBV28 and TRBJ2-1; 8 bases in the junction line up with TRBD1. The receptor's source is an adult with an advanced solid tumor such as melanoma, head and neck, liver or kidney cancer. The CDR3 has the sequence CASNLDRENEQFF. The nucleotide sequence is TGTGCCAGCAATTTGGACAGGGAAAATGAGCAGTTCTTC.